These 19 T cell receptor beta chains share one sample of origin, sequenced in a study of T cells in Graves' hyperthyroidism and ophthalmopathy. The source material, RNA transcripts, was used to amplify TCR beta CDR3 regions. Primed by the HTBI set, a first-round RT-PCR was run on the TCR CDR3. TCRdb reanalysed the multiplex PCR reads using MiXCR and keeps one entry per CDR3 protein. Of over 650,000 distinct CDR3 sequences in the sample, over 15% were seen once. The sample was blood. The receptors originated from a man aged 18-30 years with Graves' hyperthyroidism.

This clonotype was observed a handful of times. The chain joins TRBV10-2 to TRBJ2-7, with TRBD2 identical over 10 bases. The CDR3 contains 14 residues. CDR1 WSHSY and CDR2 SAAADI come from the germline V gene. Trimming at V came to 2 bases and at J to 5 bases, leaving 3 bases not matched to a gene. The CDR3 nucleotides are TGCGCCAGCAGTGAGAGCGGGAGGGACGACGAGCAGTACTTC. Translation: CASSESGRDDEQYF.

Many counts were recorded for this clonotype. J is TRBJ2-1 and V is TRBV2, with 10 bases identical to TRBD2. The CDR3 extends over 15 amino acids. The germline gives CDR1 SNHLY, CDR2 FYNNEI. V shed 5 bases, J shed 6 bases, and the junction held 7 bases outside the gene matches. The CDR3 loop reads CASSPGLAASNEQFF. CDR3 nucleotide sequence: TGTGCCAGCAGTCCCGGACTAGCGGCAAGCAATGAGCAGTTCTTC.

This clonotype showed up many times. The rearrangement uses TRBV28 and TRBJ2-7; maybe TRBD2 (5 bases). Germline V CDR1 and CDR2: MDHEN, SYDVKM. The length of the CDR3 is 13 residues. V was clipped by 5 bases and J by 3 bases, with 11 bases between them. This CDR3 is CASSPGLVYEQYF. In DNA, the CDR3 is TGTGCCAGCAGTCCAGGACTCGTCTACGAGCAGTACTTC.

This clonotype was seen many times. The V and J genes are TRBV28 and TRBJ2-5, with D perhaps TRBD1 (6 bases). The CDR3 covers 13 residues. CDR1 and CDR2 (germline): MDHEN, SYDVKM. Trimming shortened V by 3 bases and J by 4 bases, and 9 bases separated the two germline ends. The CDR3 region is CASSFSRGETQYF. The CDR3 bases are TGTGCCAGCAGTTTCTCCAGGGGAGAGACCCAGTACTTC.

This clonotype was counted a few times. In DNA form, the CDR3 reads TGTGCCACCAGACAGGTGGACACTGAAGCTTTCTTT. Its protein is CATRQVDTEAFF. This chain links TRBV24-1 with TRBJ1-1; possibly TRBD1 for D (5 bases). The CDR3 sequence is 12 residues long. V lost 7 bases and J lost 3, with 8 bases in between. The V gene's germline CDR1 is KGHDR and CDR2 SFDVKD.

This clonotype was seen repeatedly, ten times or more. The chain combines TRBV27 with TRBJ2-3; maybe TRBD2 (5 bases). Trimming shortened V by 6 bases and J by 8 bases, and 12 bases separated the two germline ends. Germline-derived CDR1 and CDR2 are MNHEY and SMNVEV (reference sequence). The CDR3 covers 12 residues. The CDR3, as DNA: TGTGCCAGCAGCCCCGCCCGGGGTACGCAGTATTTT. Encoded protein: CASSPARGTQYF.

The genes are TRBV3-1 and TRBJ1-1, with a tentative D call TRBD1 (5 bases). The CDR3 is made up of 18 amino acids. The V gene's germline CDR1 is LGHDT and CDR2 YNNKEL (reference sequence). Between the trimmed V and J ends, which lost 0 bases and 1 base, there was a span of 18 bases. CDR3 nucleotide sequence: TGTGCCAGCAGCCAAGAGTATCCAGGGCGTCTCAAGAACACTGAAGCTTTCTTT. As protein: CASSQEYPGRLKNTEAFF.

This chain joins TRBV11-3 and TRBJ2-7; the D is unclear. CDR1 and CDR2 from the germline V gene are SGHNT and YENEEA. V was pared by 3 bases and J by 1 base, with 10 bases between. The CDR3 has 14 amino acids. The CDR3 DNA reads TGTGCCAGCAGCTTCGTCACTCGATCCTACGAGCAGTACTTC. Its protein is CASSFVTRSYEQYF.

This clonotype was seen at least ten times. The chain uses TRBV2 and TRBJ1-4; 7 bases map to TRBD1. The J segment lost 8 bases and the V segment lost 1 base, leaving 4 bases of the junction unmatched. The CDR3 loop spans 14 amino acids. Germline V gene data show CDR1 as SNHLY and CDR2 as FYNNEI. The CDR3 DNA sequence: TGTGCCAGCAGTGAAGGACAGGGCTACGAAAAACTGTTTTTT. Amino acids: CASSEGQGYEKLFF.

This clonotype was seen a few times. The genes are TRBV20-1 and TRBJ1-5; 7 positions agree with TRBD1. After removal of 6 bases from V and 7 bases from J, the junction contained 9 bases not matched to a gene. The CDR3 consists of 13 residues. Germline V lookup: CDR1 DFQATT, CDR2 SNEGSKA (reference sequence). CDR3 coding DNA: TGCAGTGCCACTGGACAGGTAGGACAGCCCCAGCATTTT. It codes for CSATGQVGQPQHF.

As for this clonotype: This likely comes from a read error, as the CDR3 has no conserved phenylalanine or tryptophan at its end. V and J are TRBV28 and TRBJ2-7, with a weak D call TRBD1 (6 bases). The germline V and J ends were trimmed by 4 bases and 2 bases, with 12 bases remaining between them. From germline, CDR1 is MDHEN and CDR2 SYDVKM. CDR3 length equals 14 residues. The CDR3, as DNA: TGTGCCAGCAGTTCCAGGGGTGGGACCTACGAGCAGTACTCC. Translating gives CASSSRGGTYEQYS.

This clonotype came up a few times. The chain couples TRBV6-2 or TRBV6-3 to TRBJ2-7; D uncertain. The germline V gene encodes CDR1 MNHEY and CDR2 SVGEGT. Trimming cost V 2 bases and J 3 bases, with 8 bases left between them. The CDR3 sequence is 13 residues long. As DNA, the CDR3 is TGTGCCAGCAGTTACAGGTTGTACTACGAGCAGTACTTC. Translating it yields CASSYRLYYEQYF.

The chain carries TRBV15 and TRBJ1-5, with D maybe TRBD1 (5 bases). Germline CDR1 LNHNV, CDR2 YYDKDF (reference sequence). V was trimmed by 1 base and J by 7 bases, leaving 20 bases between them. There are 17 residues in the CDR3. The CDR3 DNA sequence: TGTGCCACCAGCAGAGCTAAAGGAGGAGGGGCGGGCCAGCCCCAGCATTTT. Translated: CATSRAKGGGAGQPQHF.

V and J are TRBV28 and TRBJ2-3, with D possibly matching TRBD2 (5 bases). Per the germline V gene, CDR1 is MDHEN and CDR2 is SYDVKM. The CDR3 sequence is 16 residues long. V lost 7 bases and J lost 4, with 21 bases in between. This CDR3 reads CASKAPMGVRSDTQYF. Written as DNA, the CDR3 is TGTGCCAGCAAAGCCCCTATGGGAGTCCGTTCAGATACGCAGTATTTT.

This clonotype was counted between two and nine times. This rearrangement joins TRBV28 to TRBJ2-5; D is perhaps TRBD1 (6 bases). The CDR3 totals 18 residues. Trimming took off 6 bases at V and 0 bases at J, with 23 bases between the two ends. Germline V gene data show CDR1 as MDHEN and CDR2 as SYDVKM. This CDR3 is CASSPSLHRAVYQETQYF. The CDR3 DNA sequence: TGTGCCAGCAGCCCCTCCCTCCACAGGGCCGTGTACCAAGAGACCCAGTACTTC.

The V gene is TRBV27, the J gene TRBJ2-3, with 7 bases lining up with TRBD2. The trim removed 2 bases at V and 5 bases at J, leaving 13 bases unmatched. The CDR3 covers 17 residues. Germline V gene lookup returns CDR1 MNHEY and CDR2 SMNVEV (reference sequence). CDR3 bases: TGTGCCAGCAGTTTAGCCAACTGGGGGGGAGGCGAAGATACGCAGTATTTT. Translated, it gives CASSLANWGGGEDTQYF.

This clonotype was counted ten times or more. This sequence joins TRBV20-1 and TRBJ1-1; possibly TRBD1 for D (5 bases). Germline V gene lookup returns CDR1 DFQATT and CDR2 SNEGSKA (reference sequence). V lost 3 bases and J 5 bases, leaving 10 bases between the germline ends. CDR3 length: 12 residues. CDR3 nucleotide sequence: TGCAGTGCTAGGAAAGGGGAGACTGAAGCTTTCTTT. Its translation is CSARKGETEAFF.

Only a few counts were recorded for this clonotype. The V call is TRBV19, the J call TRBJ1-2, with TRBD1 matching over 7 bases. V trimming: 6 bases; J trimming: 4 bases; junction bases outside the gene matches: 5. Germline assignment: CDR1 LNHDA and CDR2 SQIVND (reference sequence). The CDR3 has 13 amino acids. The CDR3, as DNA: TGTGCCAGTAGCGCGGGACAGATCTATGGCTACACCTTC. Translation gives CASSAGQIYGYTF.

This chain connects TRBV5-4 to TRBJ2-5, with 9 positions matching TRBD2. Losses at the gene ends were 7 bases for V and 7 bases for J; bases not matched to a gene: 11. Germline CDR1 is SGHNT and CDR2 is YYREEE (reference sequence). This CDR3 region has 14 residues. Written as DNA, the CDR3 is TGTGCCAGCGGTCGGGCGGGAGGGCCCGGGACCCAGTACTTC. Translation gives CASGRAGGPGTQYF.